Following are 24 T cell receptor beta chains from one sample sequenced in a study of cytomegalovirus exposure and HLA in healthy donors. The assay was immunoSEQ multiplex PCR, and TCRdb's table has in-frame clones only and misses some. The sample records about 140,000 clones, around 86% being singletons. The sequenced sample consisted of PBMCs. These receptors were taken from a man between 18 and 29 years old in good health and CMV-seropositive.

This rearrangement joins TRBV5-5 to TRBJ2-7; 7 bases map to TRBD1. The germline gives CDR1 SGHKS, CDR2 YYEKEE (reference sequence). The CDR3 totals 16 residues. V trimming: 3 bases; J trimming: 0 bases; junction bases outside the gene matches: 9. As DNA, the CDR3 is TGTGCCAGCAGCTCGATGACAGGGTCCGCCTCCTACGAGCAGTACTTC. It codes for CASSSMTGSASYEQYF.

The V and J genes are TRBV5-1 and TRBJ2-5; D may be TRBD1 (5 bases). Trimming left V 0 bases short and J 0 bases short, with 9 bases between. This CDR3 region has 15 residues. Germline assignment: CDR1 SGHRS and CDR2 YFSETQ. For the CDR3, the DNA is TGCGCCAGCAGCTTGGGAGCAGGGTACCAAGAGACCCAGTACTTC. Translation: CASSLGAGYQETQYF.

CDR3 loop: CASSYSGNTIYF. CDR3 in DNA: TGTGCCAGCAGTTATTCTGGAAACACCATATATTTT. The chain uses TRBV2 and TRBJ1-3; unclear D gene. V dropped 5 bases and J dropped 1 base, with 3 bases sitting between them. This CDR3 spans 12 amino acids. Germline-derived CDR1 and CDR2 are SNHLY and FYNNEI. Variable domain in full (rest from reference TRBV2 and TRBJ1-3): EPEVTQTPSHQVTQMGQEVILRCVPISNHLYFYWYRQILGQKVEFLVSFYNNEISEKSEIFDDQFSVERPDGSNFTLKIRSTKLEDSAMYFCASSYSGNTIYFGEGSWLTVV.

The table lists this clone with a count of one. The CDR3 nucleotides are TGTGCCAGCAGTCCGAAACCCGGACTAGCGGGTGAGCAGTACTTC. Residues: CASSPKPGLAGEQYF. The rearrangement uses TRBV7-6 and TRBJ2-7, with 11 bases lining up with TRBD2. V shed 6 bases, J shed 7 bases, and the junction held 11 bases outside the gene matches. Germline assignment: CDR1 SGHVS and CDR2 FNYEAQ. The CDR3 contains 15 residues.

The rearrangement links TRBV7-3 to TRBJ2-1; no firm D call. CDR3 length equals 14 residues. Between the trimmed V and J ends, which lost 3 bases and 1 base, there was a span of 7 bases. CDR1 and CDR2 (germline): SGHTA, FQGTGA. The CDR3 here is CASSLSGSYNEQFF. CDR3 DNA sequence: TGTGCCAGCAGCTTGAGTGGTTCCTACAATGAGCAGTTCTTC.

This chain uses TRBV19 with TRBJ2-3; D possibly corresponds to TRBD1 (6 bases). Trimming took 3 bases from V and 6 from J, leaving 19 bases between them. CDR3 length equals 16 residues. Looked up from germline, CDR1 is LNHDA and CDR2 is SQIVND (reference sequence). DNA for the CDR3: TGTGCCAGTAGTATCGGTGGTACACAGGGCATTGATACGCAGTATTTT. It encodes CASSIGGTQGIDTQYF.

This rearrangement joins TRBV9 to TRBJ1-1; D is uncertain. Trimming took 4 bases from V and 0 from J, leaving 25 bases between them. CDR1 is SGDLS, CDR2 YYNGEE, per germline. CDR3 length: 19 amino acids. CDR3 sequence: CASSPEGGVGRWMNTEAFF. The CDR3 DNA sequence: TGTGCCAGCAGCCCAGAGGGTGGCGTAGGAAGGTGGATGAACACTGAAGCTTTCTTT.

J is TRBJ1-2 and V is TRBV5-5; D might be TRBD1 (6 bases). Trimming cost V 7 bases and J 8 bases, with 15 bases left between them. Germline values: CDR1 SGHKS, CDR2 YYEKEE (reference sequence). This CDR3 is built from 12 residues. The CDR3 loop reads CASQGLVTGYTF. CDR3 DNA sequence: TGTGCCAGCCAGGGGCTGGTCACGGGCTACACCTTC.

The table lists this clone with a count of one. The genes are TRBV18 and TRBJ1-1, with 7 positions matching TRBD1. Germline V CDR1 and CDR2: KGHSH, LQKENI. J was trimmed by 4 bases and V by 2 bases; bases with no gene match: 10. The CDR3 loop spans 16 amino acids. The CDR3 here is CASSPGTTGFGTEAFF. CDR3 DNA: TGTGCCAGCTCACCAGGAACGACAGGGTTTGGCACTGAAGCTTTCTTT.

J is TRBJ2-3 and V is TRBV6-1; D possibly corresponds to TRBD1 (5 bases). The V gene's germline CDR1 is MNHNS and CDR2 SASEGT. V was cut by 3 bases and J by 3 bases, with 16 bases left in between. The CDR3 has 16 amino acids. CDR3: CASSDKGAEGTDTQYF. CDR3 nucleotide sequence: TGTGCCAGCAGTGATAAAGGGGCGGAAGGAACAGATACGCAGTATTTT.

CDR3 region: CASSLGVAGGTDTQYF. The CDR3, as DNA: TGTGCCAGCAGCTTAGGAGTAGCGGGAGGAACGGATACGCAGTATTTT. V is TRBV7-3 and J is TRBJ2-3, with 10 bases matching TRBD2. The germline V gene has CDR1 SGHTA and CDR2 FQGTGA. The CDR3 consists of 16 residues. The V gene end was trimmed by 2 bases and the J gene end by 6 bases; junction bases not matched to a gene: 8.

This chain connects TRBV27 to TRBJ1-2; 10 bases map to TRBD1. V dropped 6 bases and J dropped 5; count of bases not matched to a gene: 6. The CDR3 runs to 14 residues. Germline V gene lookup returns CDR1 MNHEY and CDR2 SMNVEV (reference sequence). CDR3 bases: TGTGCCAGCAGGAGACAGGGGGCATGGTATGGCTACACCTTC. Translation gives CASRRQGAWYGYTF.

This chain joins TRBV15 and TRBJ2-2; no clear D. CDR3 size: 15 residues. Trimming took 3 bases from V and 1 from J, leaving 9 bases between them. The germline CDR1 and CDR2 sequences are LNHNV and YYDKDF (reference sequence). CDR3 region: CATSSRVKNTGELFF. CDR3 sequence (DNA): TGTGCCACCAGCAGTCGAGTTAAGAACACCGGGGAGCTGTTTTTT. The full variable domain, rest sourced from reference TRBV15 and TRBJ2-2, is DAMVIQNPRYQVTQFGKPVTLSCSQTLNHNVMYWYQQKSSQAPKLLFHYYDKDFNNEADTPDNFQSRRPNTSFCFLDIRSPGLGDTAMYLCATSSRVKNTGELFFGEGSRLTVL.

The CDR3 region is CASSDQVNTEAFF. The CDR3 nucleotides are TGTGCCAGCAGTGACCAGGTGAACACTGAAGCTTTCTTT. The rearrangement joins TRBV6-4 to TRBJ1-1; D unclear. Germline assignment: CDR1 MRHNA and CDR2 SNTAGT. This CDR3 comprises 13 residues. Trimming pared 2 bases from V and 0 bases from J, leaving 4 bases between.

The V gene is TRBV4-2, the J gene TRBJ2-4, with TRBD2 matching over 9 bases. Trimming removed 0 bases from V and 0 bases from J; junction bases left unmatched: 15. Germline V lookup: CDR1 LGHNA, CDR2 YNFKEQ. The CDR3 totals 21 residues. The CDR3 DNA reads as TGTGCCAGCAGCCAAGATCGGTTAGGCGGGAGGGCCTTTTTAGCCAAAAACATTCAGTACTTC. Its protein product is CASSQDRLGGRAFLAKNIQYF.

The chain has TRBV7-6 and TRBJ2-3; D not resolved. CDR1 SGHVS and CDR2 FNYEAQ come from the germline V gene. The CDR3 spans 19 residues. V dropped 5 bases and J dropped 0 bases, with 24 bases sitting between them. The chain's CDR3 is CASSPPAVTGPLSTDTQYF. The CDR3 region has the DNA TGTGCCAGCAGCCCCCCTGCGGTCACCGGCCCCCTAAGCACAGATACGCAGTATTTT.

The chain is built from TRBV4-1 and TRBJ2-7, with 10 nucleotides matching TRBD1. Trimming cost V 4 bases and J 5 bases; bases outside gene matches: 5. Germline CDR1 is MGHRA and CDR2 is YSYEKL. The CDR3 covers 14 residues. This CDR3 reads CASSPGTGDDEQYF. CDR3 bases: TGCGCCAGCAGCCCAGGGACAGGGGACGACGAGCAGTACTTC.

This clone was seen repeatedly, ten times or more. This chain connects TRBV7-9 to TRBJ2-7; TRBD2 agrees at 8 bases. This CDR3 contains 13 residues. Trimming cost V 8 bases and J 2 bases; bases outside gene matches: 5. Germline CDR1 SEHNR, CDR2 FQNEAQ (reference sequence). CDR3 bases: TGTGCCAGCCAGGCGGGAGGACCCTACGAGCAGTACTTC. Encoded protein: CASQAGGPYEQYF.

The chain links TRBV19 to TRBJ1-6; D gene uncertain. The germline V gene encodes CDR1 LNHDA and CDR2 SQIVND (reference sequence). Trimming shortened V by 6 bases and J by 7 bases, and 13 bases separated the two germline ends. This CDR3 has 14 residues. The chain's CDR3 is CASRLSGPNSPLHF. The CDR3 bases are TGTGCCAGTAGACTGAGCGGACCAAATTCACCCCTCCACTTT. Based on the CDR3 plus reference TRBV19 and TRBJ1-6, the full variable domain is DGGITQSPKYLFRKEGQNVTLSCEQNLNHDAMYWYRQDPGQGLRLIYYSQIVNDFQKGDIAEGYSVSREKKESFPLTVTSAQKNPTAFYLCASRLSGPNSPLHFGNGTRLTVT.

At least ten counts were recorded for this clone. The rearrangement joins TRBV6-1 to TRBJ1-4; D gene unclear. The V end was cut by 10 bases, the J end by 7 bases, with 16 bases between. CDR1 is MNHNS, CDR2 SASEGT, per germline. The CDR3 spans 13 residues. The CDR3 loop is CATSGLKGEKLFF. CDR3 DNA sequence: TGTGCCACGTCAGGACTCAAAGGTGAAAAACTGTTTTTT.

The rearrangement links TRBV7-9 to TRBJ2-7, with 7 bases matching TRBD2. The V gene end was trimmed by 5 bases and the J gene end by 4 bases; junction bases not matched to a gene: 8. The CDR3 has 14 residues. Germline CDR1 reads SEHNR; CDR2 reads FQNEAQ (reference sequence). Here the CDR3 reads CASSPTRGGYEQYF. The CDR3 bases are TGTGCCAGCAGCCCTACAAGGGGAGGGTACGAGCAGTACTTC.

The chain couples TRBV5-6 to TRBJ2-1; 7 bases line up with TRBD2. Germline trimming cut 0 bases from V and 8 bases from J; bases unmatched to any gene: 8. CDR3 length: 15 residues. CDR1 is SGHDT, CDR2 YYEEEE, per germline. CDR3 region: CASSLAGRGLDEQFF. CDR3 bases: TGTGCCAGCAGCTTGGCTGGGCGGGGGTTAGATGAGCAGTTCTTC.

The chain couples TRBV28 to TRBJ2-1, with D hard to call. This CDR3 is built from 17 residues. Trimming cost V 3 bases and J 2 bases, with 17 bases left between them. Germline V lookup: CDR1 MDHEN, CDR2 SYDVKM. The CDR3 loop is CASSFTILGDAYNEQFF. CDR3 DNA: TGTGCCAGCAGTTTCACCATACTTGGAGATGCCTACAATGAGCAGTTCTTC.

This rearrangement joins TRBV5-4 to TRBJ2-1; the match to TRBD2 covers 8 bases. This CDR3 has 19 residues. With V trimmed by 2 bases and J by 1 base, 14 bases remained unmatched. Germline loops: CDR1 SGHNT, CDR2 YYREEE (reference sequence). For the CDR3, the DNA is TGTGCCAGCAGCTTAAGACGAGCGGGAGTGGGATTGTCCTACAATGAGCAGTTCTTC. Encoded protein: CASSLRRAGVGLSYNEQFF.